There are many counts of the clone carrying this TCR beta chain. No antigen is known for it. Each TCR beta library was made by quantitative 5'-RACE that incorporated molecular barcodes. MiXCR, run by TCRdb on the 5' RACE reads, gives a single entry per CDR3 protein. This table holds 250,000 to 400,000 distinct CDR3 sequences, approximately 10% found once. These data are taken from a study of CD8 T cells in ankylosing spondylitis. Points from the study as a whole: Those disease-linked clones were CD8+; they were also relatively rare in peripheral blood. Past research had described some motif variants in reactive arthritis synovial fluid and blood.

The V gene lost 3 bases and the J gene lost 0 bases, with 6 bases spanning the gap. The V gene's germline CDR1 is DFQATT and CDR2 SNEGSKA (reference sequence). There are 13 residues in the CDR3. Sequenced input: blood, either unsorted or a sorted T cell fraction (not recorded which). This clonotype was sampled from a female donor with ankylosing spondylitis or in good health (not recorded which). This sequence joins TRBV20-1 and TRBJ2-1; D unclear. CDR3 sequence (DNA): TGCAGTGCTAGGAGGCCCTCCTACAATGAGCAGTTCTTC. Translated, it gives CSARRPSYNEQFF.